A selection of T cell receptor beta chains follows, all from one sample in a study of vaccination effects on CD4 cells after COVID-19. Antigens of these TCRs are unknown. The data were produced by immunoSEQ multiplex PCR, yet TCRdb's version contains in-frame clones alone and is incomplete. The data contain tens of thousands of clones, around two thirds of them singletons. The sample here was CD4+ T cells from PBMCs cultured with a peptide pool, taken before COVID-19 vaccination. The source is a human donor who had a prior SARS-CoV-2 infection. The conserved cysteine and the conserved F or W are not part of the CDR3 here. Only part of the rows carry a size: once, few, many, or a class if the clone is expanded.

clone_size: NA
v_call: TRBV15
j_call: TRBJ1-2
cdr3_aa: ATSLTVTYGYGYT

clone_size: NA
v_call: TRBV4-3
j_call: TRBJ1-1
cdr3_aa: ASSQVGGFGTEAF

clone_size: NA
v_call: TRBV7-9
j_call: TRBJ2-7
cdr3_aa: ASSQPTSGSYEQY

clone_size: few
v_call: TRBV5-1
j_call: TRBJ1-6
cdr3_aa: ASSAQGFYNSPLH

clone_size: NA
v_call: TRBV19
j_call: TRBJ2-7
cdr3_aa: ASSIFAQGTYEQY

clone_size: NA
v_call: TRBV3-1/TRBV3-2
j_call: TRBJ2-6
cdr3_aa: ASSQPTGRASGANVLT

clone_size: NA
v_call: TRBV28
j_call: TRBJ1-3
cdr3_aa: ASSFSGGSGNTIY

clone_size: few
v_call: TRBV7-2
j_call: TRBJ2-1
cdr3_aa: ASSLGPIPEEQF

clone_size: NA
v_call: TRBV11-2
j_call: TRBJ2-2
cdr3_aa: ASSLGSGGTLTGELF

clone_size: NA
v_call: TRBV5-1
j_call: TRBJ1-1
cdr3_aa: ASSLGRANTEAF

clone_size: NA
v_call: TRBV3-1/TRBV3-2
j_call: TRBJ1-1
cdr3_aa: ASSQAPYGEAF

clone_size: NA
v_call: TRBV4-1
j_call: TRBJ2-3
cdr3_aa: ASSQGVSALTDTQY

clone_size: NA
v_call: TRBV3-1/TRBV3-2
j_call: TRBJ1-1
cdr3_aa: ASSQVDVDTEAF

clone_size: NA
v_call: TRBV7-9
j_call: TRBJ2-3
cdr3_aa: ASRRNLGYTDTQY

clone_size: NA
v_call: TRBV7-8
j_call: TRBJ1-1
cdr3_aa: ASSKDRLNTEAF

clone_size: NA
v_call: TRBV5-1
j_call: TRBJ2-5
cdr3_aa: ASNHGGTSQETQY

clone_size: NA
v_call: TRBV19
j_call: TRBJ2-7
cdr3_aa: ASSKGGGHSYEQY

clone_size: NA
v_call: TRBV6-2/TRBV6-3
j_call: TRBJ2-3
cdr3_aa: ASSYLSADTQY

clone_size: NA
v_call: TRBV5-6
j_call: TRBJ2-5
cdr3_aa: ASSPVGTETQY

clone_size: NA
v_call: TRBV4-3
j_call: TRBJ2-3
cdr3_aa: ASSQWASGPVDTQY

clone_size: NA
v_call: TRBV7-2
j_call: TRBJ2-1
cdr3_aa: ASSEPSGTGRQF

clone_size: NA
v_call: TRBV11-3
j_call: TRBJ2-7
cdr3_aa: ASSLDLDRTRAQY